This entry is about one T cell receptor (beta chain). The sample is drawn from a study of beta chain features in type 1 diabetes. Purity (above 98%) was reached by all sorted populations. The CDR3 consists of 16 residues. Germline CDR1 and CDR2: SNHLY and FYNNEI. The trim removed 7 bases at V and 5 bases at J, leaving 12 bases unmatched. As every portion of the isolated RNA was reverse transcribed, the sequencing read expressed TCRB transcripts. Clones were read by immunoSEQ multiplex PCR, and TCRdb kept only the in-frame ones, dropping some. The data show some 360,000 clones, around 20% seen once. The sample consisted of naive CD4+ T cells from blood. This sequence was found in a woman under 30 in good health. The J gene is TRBJ2-7, the V gene TRBV2; 12 bases agree with TRBD1. In nucleotides, the CDR3 is TGTGCCAGCAACACCCCCCCCGGGACAGGGGGCGACGAGCAGTACTTC. Translated, it gives CASNTPPGTGGDEQYF.